This T cell receptor (beta chain) emerged from a study of T cells after yellow fever vaccination. The CDR3 is made up of 14 amino acids. Germline CDR1 and CDR2: DFQATT and SNEGSKA (reference sequence). This clonotype came up a few times. Template-switching 5'RACE yielded the TCR cDNA; a universal primer site and UMIs were added in the process. TCRdb independently ran MiXCR on the 5' RACE reads; one entry per CDR3 protein. Of about 400,000 distinct CDR3 sequences in the sample, 11% were seen once. The genes are TRBV20-1 and TRBJ2-3, with unresolved D. The sequence was obtained from a man in his late teens or twenties who received the YFV17D yellow fever vaccine. The sequences come from PBMCs, collected on the day of the first yellow fever vaccination. The CDR3 DNA sequence: TGCAGGGTCGAAGGCGGCTCGGCCACAGATACGCAGTATTTT. It yields the protein CRVEGGSATDTQYF.